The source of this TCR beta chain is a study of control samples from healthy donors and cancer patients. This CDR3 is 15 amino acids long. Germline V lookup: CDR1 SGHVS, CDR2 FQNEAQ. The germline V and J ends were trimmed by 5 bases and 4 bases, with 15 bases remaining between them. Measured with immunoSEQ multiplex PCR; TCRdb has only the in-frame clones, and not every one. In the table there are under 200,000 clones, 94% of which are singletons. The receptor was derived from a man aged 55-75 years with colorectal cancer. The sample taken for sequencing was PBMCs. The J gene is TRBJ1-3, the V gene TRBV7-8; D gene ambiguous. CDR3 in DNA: TGTGCCAGCAGCCGTGGCACTTCTAGAGGAAACACCATATATTTT. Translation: CASSRGTSRGNTIYF.